The entry below gives a single T cell receptor (beta chain) sequence along with its context. This CDR3 has 14 residues. Germline V CDR1 and CDR2: SQVTM, ANQGSEA. With 4 bases removed from V and 1 base from J, the gap between germline ends came to 14 bases. TCR libraries were built from about 500 ng of total RNA by linear amplification. One entry per CDR3 protein, called by TCRdb with MiXCR from the reads. The sample consists of 150,000 to 200,000 distinct CDR3 sequences, nearly 75% of them appearing once. The data belong to a study of healthy donors' naive CD4 and CD8 T cells. The chain carries TRBV29-1 and TRBJ2-7; weak D call: TRBD1 (6 bases). The sequencing input was naive CD4+ and CD8+ T cells sorted from blood, pooled from several donors. This clonotype was obtained from a pool of human donors in good health; the sample pools cells from several healthy donors. CDR3 region: CSVAGDDLSYEQYF. CDR3 nucleotides: TGCAGCGTTGCAGGGGACGACCTTTCCTACGAGCAGTACTTC.